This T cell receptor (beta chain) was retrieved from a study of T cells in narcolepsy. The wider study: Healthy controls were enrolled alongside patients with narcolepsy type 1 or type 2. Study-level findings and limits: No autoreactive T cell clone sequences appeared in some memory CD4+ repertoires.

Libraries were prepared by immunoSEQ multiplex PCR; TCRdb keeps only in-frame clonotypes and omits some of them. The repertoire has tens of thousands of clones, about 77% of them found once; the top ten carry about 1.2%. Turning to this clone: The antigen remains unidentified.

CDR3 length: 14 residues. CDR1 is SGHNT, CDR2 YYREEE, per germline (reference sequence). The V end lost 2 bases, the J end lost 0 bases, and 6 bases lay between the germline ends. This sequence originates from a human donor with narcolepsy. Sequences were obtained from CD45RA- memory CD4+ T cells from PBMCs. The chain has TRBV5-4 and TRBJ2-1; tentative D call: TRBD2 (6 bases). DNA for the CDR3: TGTGCCAGCAGCTTCGGGGGCTCCTACAATGAGCAGTTCTTC. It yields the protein CASSFGGSYNEQFF.